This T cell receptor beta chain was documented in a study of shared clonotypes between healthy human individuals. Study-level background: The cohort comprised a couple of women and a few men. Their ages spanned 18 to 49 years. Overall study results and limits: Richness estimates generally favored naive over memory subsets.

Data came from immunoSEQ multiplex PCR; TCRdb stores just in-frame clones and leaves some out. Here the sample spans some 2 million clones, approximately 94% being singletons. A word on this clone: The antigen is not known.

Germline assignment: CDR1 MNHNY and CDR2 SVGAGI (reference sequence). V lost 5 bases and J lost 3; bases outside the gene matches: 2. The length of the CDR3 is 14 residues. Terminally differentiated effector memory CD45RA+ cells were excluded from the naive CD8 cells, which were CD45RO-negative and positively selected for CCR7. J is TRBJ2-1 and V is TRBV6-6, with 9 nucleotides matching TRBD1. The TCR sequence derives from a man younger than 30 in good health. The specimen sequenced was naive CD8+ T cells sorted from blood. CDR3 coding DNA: TGTGCCAGCAGTACAGGGGGCAGCTACAATGAGCAGTTCTTC. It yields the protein CASSTGGSYNEQFF.